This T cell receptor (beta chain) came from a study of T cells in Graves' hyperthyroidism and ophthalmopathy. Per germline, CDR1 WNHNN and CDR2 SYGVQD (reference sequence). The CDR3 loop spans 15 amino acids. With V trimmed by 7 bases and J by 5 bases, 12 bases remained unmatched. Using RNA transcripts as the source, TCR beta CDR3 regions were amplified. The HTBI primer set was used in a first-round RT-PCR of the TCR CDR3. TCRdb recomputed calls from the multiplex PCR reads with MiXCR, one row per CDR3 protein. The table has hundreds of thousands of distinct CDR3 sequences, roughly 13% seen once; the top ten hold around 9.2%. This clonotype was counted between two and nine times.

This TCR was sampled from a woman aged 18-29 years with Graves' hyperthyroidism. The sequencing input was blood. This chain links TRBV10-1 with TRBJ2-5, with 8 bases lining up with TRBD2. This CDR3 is CASTEGREGRETQYF. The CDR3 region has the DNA TGCGCCAGCACCGAGGGCCGGGAGGGCCGGGAGACCCAGTACTTC.